Reported below is one T cell receptor (beta chain). This record comes from a study of shared clonotypes between healthy human individuals. Original processing notes: As immunoSEQ supplied junction-only sequences (without quality scores), filtering differed. Assay: immunoSEQ multiplex PCR; the TCRdb copy retains only in-frame clones and omits some. V and J calls plus clone size are reproduced from that table; the DNA served to infer D and trimming. This sample carries about 1.5 million clones, approximately 96% of them seen once, and the ten largest clones take more than 0.9%. Trimming removed 5 bases from V and 5 bases from J, with 16 bases in between. The germline V gene encodes CDR1 SQVTM and CDR2 ANQGSEA. The CDR3 spans 14 residues.

Source material: naive CD4+ T cells sorted from blood. Subset reported: CD45RA+ positively selected. The TCR originated in a man in his thirties or forties in good health. The chain combines TRBV29-1 with TRBJ2-1; D gene uncertain. In DNA, the CDR3 is TGCAGCGTTACCCCATGGGGTAAGGACAATGAGCAGTTCTTC. Translation: CSVTPWGKDNEQFF.